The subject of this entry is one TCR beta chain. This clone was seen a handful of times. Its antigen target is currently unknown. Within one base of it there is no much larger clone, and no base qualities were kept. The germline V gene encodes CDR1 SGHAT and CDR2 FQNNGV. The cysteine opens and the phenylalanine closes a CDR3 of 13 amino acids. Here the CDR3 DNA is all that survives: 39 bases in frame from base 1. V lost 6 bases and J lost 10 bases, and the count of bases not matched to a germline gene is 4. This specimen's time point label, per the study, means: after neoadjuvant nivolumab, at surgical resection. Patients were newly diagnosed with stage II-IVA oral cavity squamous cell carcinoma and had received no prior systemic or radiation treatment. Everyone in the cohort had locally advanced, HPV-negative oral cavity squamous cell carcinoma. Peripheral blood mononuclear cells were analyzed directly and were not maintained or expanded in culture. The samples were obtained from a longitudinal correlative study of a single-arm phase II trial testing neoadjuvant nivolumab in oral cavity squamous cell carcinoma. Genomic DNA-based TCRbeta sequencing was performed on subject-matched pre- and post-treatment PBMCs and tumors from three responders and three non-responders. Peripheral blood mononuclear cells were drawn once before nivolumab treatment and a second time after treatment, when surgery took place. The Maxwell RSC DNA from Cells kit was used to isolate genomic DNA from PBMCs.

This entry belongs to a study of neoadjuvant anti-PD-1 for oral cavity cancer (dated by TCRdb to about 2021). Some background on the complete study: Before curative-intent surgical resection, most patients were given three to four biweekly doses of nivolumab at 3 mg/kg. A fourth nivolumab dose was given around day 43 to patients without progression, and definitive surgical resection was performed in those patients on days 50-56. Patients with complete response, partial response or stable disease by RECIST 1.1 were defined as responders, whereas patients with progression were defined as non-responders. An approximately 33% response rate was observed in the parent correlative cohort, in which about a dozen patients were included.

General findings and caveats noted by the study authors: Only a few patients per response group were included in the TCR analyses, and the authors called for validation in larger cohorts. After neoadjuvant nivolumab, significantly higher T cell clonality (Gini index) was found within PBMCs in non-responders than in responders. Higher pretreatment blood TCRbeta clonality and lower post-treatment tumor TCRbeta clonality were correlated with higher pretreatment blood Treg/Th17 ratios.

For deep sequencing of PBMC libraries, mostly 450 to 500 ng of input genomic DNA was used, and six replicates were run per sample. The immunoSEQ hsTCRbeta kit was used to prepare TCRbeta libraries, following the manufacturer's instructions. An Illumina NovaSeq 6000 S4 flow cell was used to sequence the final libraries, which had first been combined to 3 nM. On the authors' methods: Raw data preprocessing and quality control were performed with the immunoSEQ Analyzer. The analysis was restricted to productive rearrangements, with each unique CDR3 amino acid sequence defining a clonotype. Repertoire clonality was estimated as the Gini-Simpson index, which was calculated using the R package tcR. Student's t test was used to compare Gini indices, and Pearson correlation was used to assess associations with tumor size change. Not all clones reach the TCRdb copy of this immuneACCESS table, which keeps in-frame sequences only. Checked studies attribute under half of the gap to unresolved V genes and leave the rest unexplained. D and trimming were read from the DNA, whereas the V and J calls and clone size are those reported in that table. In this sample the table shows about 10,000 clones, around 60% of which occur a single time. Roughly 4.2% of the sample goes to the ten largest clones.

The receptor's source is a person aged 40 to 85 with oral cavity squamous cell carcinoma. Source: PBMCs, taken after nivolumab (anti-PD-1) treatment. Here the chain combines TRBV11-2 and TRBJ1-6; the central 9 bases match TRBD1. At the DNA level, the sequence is TGTGCCAGCAGTTCGGACAGGGGCTCACCCCTCCACTTT. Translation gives CASSSDRGSPLHF.